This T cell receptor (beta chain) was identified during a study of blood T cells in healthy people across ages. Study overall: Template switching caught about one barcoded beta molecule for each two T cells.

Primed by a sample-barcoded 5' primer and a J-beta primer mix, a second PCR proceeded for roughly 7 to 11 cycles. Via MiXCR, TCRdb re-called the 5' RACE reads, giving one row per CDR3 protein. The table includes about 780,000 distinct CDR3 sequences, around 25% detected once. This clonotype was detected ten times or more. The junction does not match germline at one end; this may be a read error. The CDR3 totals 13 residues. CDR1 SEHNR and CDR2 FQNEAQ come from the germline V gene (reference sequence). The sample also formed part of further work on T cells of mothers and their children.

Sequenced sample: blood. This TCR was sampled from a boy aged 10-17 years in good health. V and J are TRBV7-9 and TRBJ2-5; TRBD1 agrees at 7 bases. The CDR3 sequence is CASSSGQRETQYF. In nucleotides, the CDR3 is TGCGCCAGCAGCTCGGGACAGAGGGAGACCCAGTACTTC.